This TCR beta chain was obtained from a study of T cell changes during pregnancy in multiple sclerosis. Libraries were prepared by immunoSEQ multiplex PCR; TCRdb keeps only in-frame clonotypes and omits some of them. The table records roughly 70,000 clones, 90% of them present only once. Germline CDR1 is SGDLS and CDR2 is YYNGEE. The CDR3 consists of 15 residues. V was clipped by 3 bases and J by 2 bases; unmatched bases: 6. The receptor was isolated from a female donor with multiple sclerosis, enrolled in a pregnancy study. Sequencing was performed on peripheral blood, taken in the third trimester of pregnancy. The rearrangement joins TRBV9 to TRBJ2-7; 9 bases are shared with TRBD1. CDR3 in DNA: TGTGCCAGCAGCGATGACAGGGGGGGGACCTACGAGCAGTACTTC. It specifies CASSDDRGGTYEQYF.